The entry that follows covers one TCR beta chain sequence. The target antigen is unknown. The sample originates from a study of cytomegalovirus exposure and HLA in healthy donors. Study in general: The study's early data release held about 80 million unique TCRs from HLA-typed donors.

PCR primers comprised 60 Vbeta and 13 Jbeta primers. TCRdb's copy holds only in-frame clones and misses some; the assay was immunoSEQ multiplex PCR. The data show around 230,000 clones, about 85% seen once. Overall study results and limits: According to a later analysis, most TCR beta chains associated with CMV appeared HLA-restricted. At a 0.05 false discovery rate, a later analysis found around 15,000 TCR beta sequences to be associated with HLA alleles.

Germline-derived CDR1 and CDR2 are GTSNPN and SVGIG (reference sequence). The CDR3 loop spans 14 amino acids. The V end was cut by 6 bases, the J end by 3 bases, with 15 bases between. As for the donors, each was a healthy bone marrow donor. Sequencing was carried out using PBMCs. The chain is built from TRBV30 and TRBJ1-5, with D possibly matching TRBD1 (6 bases). This sequence originates from a girl aged 2 to 9 in good health and CMV-seronegative. In DNA form, the CDR3 reads TGTGCCTGCCAGGGGAGGGGAATCAATCAGCCCCAGCATTTT. Translating it yields CACQGRGINQPQHF.